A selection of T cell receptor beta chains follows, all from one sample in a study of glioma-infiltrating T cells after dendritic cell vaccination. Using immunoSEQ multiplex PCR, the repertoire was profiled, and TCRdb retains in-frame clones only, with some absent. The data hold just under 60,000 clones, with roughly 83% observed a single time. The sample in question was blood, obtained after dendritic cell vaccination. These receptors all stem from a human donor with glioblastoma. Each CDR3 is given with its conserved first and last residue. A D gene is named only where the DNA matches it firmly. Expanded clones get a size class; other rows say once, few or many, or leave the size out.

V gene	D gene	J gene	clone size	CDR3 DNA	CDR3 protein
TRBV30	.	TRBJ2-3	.	TGTGCCTGGAGTGTCGGAGGGGTCTGGGCAGATACGCAGTATTTT	CAWSVGGVWADTQYF
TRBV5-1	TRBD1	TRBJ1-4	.	TGCGCCAGCAGCTTGGAGGGACAGGGAAATGAAAAACTGTTTTTT	CASSLEGQGNEKLFF
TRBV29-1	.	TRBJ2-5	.	TGCAGCGTTGAAAGTCAGGGATGGCAGACCCAGTACTTC	CSVESQGWQTQYF
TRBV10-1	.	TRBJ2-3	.	TGCGCCAGCAGTGAGTCGAACGGGGATACGCAGTATTTT	CASSESNGDTQYF
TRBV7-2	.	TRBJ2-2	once	TGTGCCAGCAGCTTATCATTGGCGGAAACTGGCACCGGGGAGCTGTTTTTT	CASSLSLAETGTGELFF
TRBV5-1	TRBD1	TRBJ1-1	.	TGCGCCAGCAGCTTGGATGGCAGGGGGCTAACTGAAGCTTTCTTT	CASSLDGRGLTEAFF
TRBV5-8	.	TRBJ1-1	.	TGTGCCAGCAGCTTGGGGGGGCTACAAGGAGCTTTGAACACTGAAGCTTTCTTT	CASSLGGLQGALNTEAFF
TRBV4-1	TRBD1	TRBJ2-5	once	TGCGCCAGCAGTCCACTCTCAGGGGGCGCCGAGACCCAGTACTTC	CASSPLSGGAETQYF
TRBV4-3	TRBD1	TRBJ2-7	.	TGCGCCAGCAGCCATGTTCCGGACAGGGTGGGCTACGAGCAGTACTTC	CASSHVPDRVGYEQYF
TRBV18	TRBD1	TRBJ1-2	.	TGTGCCAGCTCACCAACAGGGGGTGGCTACACCTTC	CASSPTGGGYTF
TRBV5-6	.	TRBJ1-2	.	TGTGCCAGCGGAACACTGGGACTCCCCTTGGGCTATGGCTACACCTTC	CASGTLGLPLGYGYTF
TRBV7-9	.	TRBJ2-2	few	TGTGCCAGCAGCGTTACAGGGAGGAACACCGGGGAGCTGTTTTTT	CASSVTGRNTGELFF
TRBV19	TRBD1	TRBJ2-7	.	TGTGCCAGTAGTACGGGACAGACCTACGAGCAGTACTTC	CASSTGQTYEQYF
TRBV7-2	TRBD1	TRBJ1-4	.	TGTGCCAGCAGCTTATCACAGGGGGAAAAACTGTTTTTT	CASSLSQGEKLFF